The text below deals with one TCR beta chain. No cognate antigen has been identified for it. No base qualities exist here, and no much larger clone lies one base off it. Library method: the immunoSEQ multiplex PCR assay. In most patients, genomic DNA was isolated using the Qiagen DNeasy Blood and Tissue Kit and sent frozen to Adaptive Biotechnologies for TCR sequencing. For most patients, high-throughput TCR-beta CDR3 sequencing of genomic DNA was performed by Adaptive Biotechnologies. Processing in the source paper ran as follows. TCR sequencing data were retrieved from Adaptive's ImmunoSEQ software for about 17 patients, whereas three other patients were processed with MiXCR and VDJtools. To correct CD4 versus CD8 sorting errors, sequences present in both subsets at a frequency ratio below 5:1 were removed. CDR3 nucleotide sequences shared by donor and recipient were removed because the origin of these sequences could not be assigned. To be classed as alloreactive, a clone needed at least 2-fold expansion over unstimulated cells and a minimum CFSE-low frequency of 0.002% (template counts) or 0.001% (read counts). Clones were considered mappable if detected in sequenced pre-transplant spleen, lymph node, or MLR CFSE-low populations of the donor or recipient. The cumulative frequency of alloreactive clones was calculated as a percentage of all sequences, weighted by copy number. TCRdb stores this immuneACCESS table with in-frame sequences only. Part of the clones is absent; in the studies checked, under half of the shortfall reflects unresolved V genes, and no reason is known for the rest. Clone size and the V and J calls come from that table; the DNA yielded D and trimming. Present in this sample are over 90,000 clones, about 91% of which were seen just once. Jointly, the top ten make up 0.5% of the sample.

The CDR3 goes from the cysteine to the phenylalanine over 15 residues. Only CDR3 DNA remains: 45 bases, in frame from the first base. For CDR1 and CDR2, the germline V gene lists MNHEY and SVGAGI. V is shortened by 8 bases, J by 2 bases, and the region joining them spans 19 bases. This sample was taken from a study of graft-versus-host responses after intestinal transplantation (dated by TCRdb to the early 2020s). Context from the whole study: The transplants that recipients received were multivisceral, liver-intestinal, or isolated intestinal. To identify alloreactive clones, pre-transplant mixed lymphocyte reaction products were sequenced and compared with unstimulated pre-transplant donor and recipient T cells. Every recipient was given anti-thymocyte globulin induction, then maintenance tacrolimus and steroids for approximately 3 years. Of the 20 to 25 intestinal transplant recipients enrolled in the cohort, one of whom was a retransplant, a few patients without pretransplant specimens were excluded. Donor T cell macrochimerism was defined as a peak of at least 4% donor T cells among recipient peripheral blood mononuclear cells. Graft-versus-host and host-versus-graft alloreactive T cell clones were tracked in the graft, circulation and bone marrow after intestinal transplantation using bulk TCR-beta CDR3 sequencing. Rather than being sequenced by the commercial service, samples from a few later patients were sequenced in-house on an Illumina MiSeq and processed with MiXCR. Overall study results and their limits: In the allografts of patients with donor T cell macrochimerism, GvH to HvG T cell clonal ratios were high. The conclusions were limited by the relatively low number and heterogeneity of the intestinal transplant patients. GvH clones were detected in recipient bone marrow, and some of these GvH clones were observed earlier in ileal mucosa or blood, consistent with an intestinal mucosal origin. Early after transplant, declines in HvG clones were associated with peak levels of circulating GvH clones.

The time point label, read with the paper, signifies: cells obtained before transplantation from donor or recipient. CD3+CD4+ and CD3+CD8+ populations were FACS-sorted from unstimulated pre-transplant donor and recipient cells taken from spleen or lymph nodes. The source is a human donor who received an intestinal transplant. Sample: unstimulated CD8+ T cells sorted from spleen or lymph node cells, taken before intestinal transplant. This receptor chain uses TRBV6-5 and TRBJ2-7, and the D gene may be TRBD2, 6 bases matching. Read as DNA, the sequence is TGTGCCAGCTCCTCTAGCGAATATCATACCTACGAGCAGTACTTC. Translated, this is CASSSSEYHTYEQYF.